This T cell receptor (beta chain) is from a study of identifying expanded T cells in peripheral blood. Germline V CDR1 and CDR2: SGHAT, FQNNGV. This CDR3 spans 14 amino acids. The V gene end was trimmed by 2 bases and the J gene end by 5 bases; junction bases not matched to a gene: 5. No infections or other immune events were documented during collection. Study findings and constraints: Across healthy donors, higher total template counts meant significantly greater approximately two-week count variance. About 1.3 clones differed between technical replicates, versus about 15 and 19 over time.

The table came from immunoSEQ multiplex PCR; TCRdb's copy has only in-frame clones and leaves some out. The sample records some 75,000 clones, roughly 90% being singletons. Concerning this clone itself: The antigen remains unidentified.

The chain recombines TRBV11-2 with TRBJ1-2; 7 nucleotides align to TRBD1. The clonotype was recovered from a person between 18 and 75 years old in good health. Material for sequencing was blood. The CDR3 nucleotides are TGTGCCAGCAGCTTATCCGACAGGGAGTATGGCTACACCTTC. Protein: CASSLSDREYGYTF.